The sequence of this T cell receptor beta chain was determined in a study of shared clonotypes between healthy human individuals. The test was conducted at deep level. TCRdb keeps only in-frame clones here, not all; method: immunoSEQ multiplex PCR. The table has 2 million to 3 million clones, approximately 93% seen once. Nashville, Tennessee was home to all donors, each a Caucasian adult. Trimming pared 6 bases from V and 0 bases from J, leaving 12 bases between. Germline CDR1 MNHNS, CDR2 SASEGT. This CDR3 is built from 15 residues. This sequence joins TRBV6-1 and TRBJ2-1, with unresolved D. The receptor was derived from a man aged 18 to 30 in good health. Some clones in this sample may be carry-over from other donors' samples. Sequenced sample: naive CD4+ T cells from PBMCs. Indicated subset: CD45RA+ positively selected. The CDR3 region is CASSEMGSSYNEQFF. The DNA for the CDR3 is TGTGCCAGCAGCGAGATGGGAAGCTCCTACAATGAGCAGTTCTTC.